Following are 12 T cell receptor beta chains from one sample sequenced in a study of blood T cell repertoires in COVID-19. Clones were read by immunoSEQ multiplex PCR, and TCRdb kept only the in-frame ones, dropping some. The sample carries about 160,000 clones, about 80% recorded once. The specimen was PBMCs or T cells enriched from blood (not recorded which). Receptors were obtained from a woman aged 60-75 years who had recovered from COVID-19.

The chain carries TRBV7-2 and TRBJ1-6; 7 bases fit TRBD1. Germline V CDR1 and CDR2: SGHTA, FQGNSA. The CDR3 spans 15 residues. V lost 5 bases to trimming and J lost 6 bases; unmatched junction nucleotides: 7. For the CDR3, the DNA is TGTGCCAGCAGCACCGACAGGGCCCTTAATTCACCCCTCCACTTT. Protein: CASSTDRALNSPLHF.

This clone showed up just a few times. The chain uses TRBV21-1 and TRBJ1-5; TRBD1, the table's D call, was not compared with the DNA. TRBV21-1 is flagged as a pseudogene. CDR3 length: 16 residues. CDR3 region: CASSIQGAGGNQPQHF. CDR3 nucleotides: TGTGCCAGCAGCATACAGGGGGCAGGGGGCAATCAGCCCCAGCATTTT.

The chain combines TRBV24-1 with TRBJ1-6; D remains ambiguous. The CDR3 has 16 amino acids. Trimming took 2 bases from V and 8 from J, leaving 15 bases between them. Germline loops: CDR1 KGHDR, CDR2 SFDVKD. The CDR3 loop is CATSDSRDGQYSPLHF. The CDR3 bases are TGTGCCACCAGTGATTCGAGGGATGGGCAGTATTCACCCCTCCACTTT.

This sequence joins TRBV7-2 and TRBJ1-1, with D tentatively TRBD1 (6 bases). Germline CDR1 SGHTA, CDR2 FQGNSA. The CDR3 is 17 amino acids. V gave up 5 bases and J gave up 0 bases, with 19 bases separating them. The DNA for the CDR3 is TGTGCCAGCAGCCTTAGAGGTGGGGGCTTGATGAACACTGAAGCTTTCTTT. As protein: CASSLRGGGLMNTEAFF.

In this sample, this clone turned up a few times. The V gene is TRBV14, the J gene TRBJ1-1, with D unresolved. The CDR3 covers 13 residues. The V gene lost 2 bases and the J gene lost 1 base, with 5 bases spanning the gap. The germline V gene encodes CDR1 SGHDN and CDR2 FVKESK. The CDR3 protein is CASSQSRNTEAFF. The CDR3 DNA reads TGTGCCAGCAGCCAATCCAGGAACACTGAAGCTTTCTTT.

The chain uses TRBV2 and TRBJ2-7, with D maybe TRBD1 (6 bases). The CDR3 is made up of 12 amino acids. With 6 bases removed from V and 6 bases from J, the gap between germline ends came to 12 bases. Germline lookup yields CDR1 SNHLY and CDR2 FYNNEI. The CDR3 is CASSPTGLEQYF. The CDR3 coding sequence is TGTGCCAGCAGCCCAACAGGGCTCGAGCAGTACTTC. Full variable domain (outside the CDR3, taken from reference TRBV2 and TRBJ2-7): EPEVTQTPSHQVTQMGQEVILRCVPISNHLYFYWYRQILGQKVEFLVSFYNNEISEKSEIFDDQFSVERPDGSNFTLKIRSTKLEDSAMYFCASSPTGLEQYFGPGTRLTVT.

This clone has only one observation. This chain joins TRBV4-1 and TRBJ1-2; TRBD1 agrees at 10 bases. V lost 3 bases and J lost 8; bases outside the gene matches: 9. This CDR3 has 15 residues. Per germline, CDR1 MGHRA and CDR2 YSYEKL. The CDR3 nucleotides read TGCGCCAGCAGCCAGGACCGGACAGGGGGTGAAGGCTACACCTTC. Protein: CASSQDRTGGEGYTF.

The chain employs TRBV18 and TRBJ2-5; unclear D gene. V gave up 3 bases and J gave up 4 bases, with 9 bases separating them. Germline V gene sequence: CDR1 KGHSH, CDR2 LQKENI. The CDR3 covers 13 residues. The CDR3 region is CASSPSVRETQYF. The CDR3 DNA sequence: TGTGCCAGCTCACCGTCGGTACGAGAGACCCAGTACTTC.

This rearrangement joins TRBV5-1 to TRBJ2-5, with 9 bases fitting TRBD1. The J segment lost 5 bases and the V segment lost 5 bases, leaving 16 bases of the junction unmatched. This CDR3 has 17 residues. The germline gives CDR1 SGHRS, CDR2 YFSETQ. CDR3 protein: CASSSNPPGQGGETQYF. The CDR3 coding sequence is TGCGCCAGCAGTTCCAACCCACCGGGACAGGGAGGCGAGACCCAGTACTTC.

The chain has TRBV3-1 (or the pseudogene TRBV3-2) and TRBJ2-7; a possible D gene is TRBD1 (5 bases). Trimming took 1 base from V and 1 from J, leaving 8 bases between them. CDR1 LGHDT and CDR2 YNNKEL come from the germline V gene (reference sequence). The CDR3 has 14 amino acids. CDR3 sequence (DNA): TGTGCCAGCAGCCAAGGACAGCGATCCTACGAGCAGTACTTC. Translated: CASSQGQRSYEQYF.

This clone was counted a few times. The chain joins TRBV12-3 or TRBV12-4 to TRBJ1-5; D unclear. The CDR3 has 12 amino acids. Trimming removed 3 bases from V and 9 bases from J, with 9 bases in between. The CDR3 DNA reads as TGTGCCAGCAGTTTTTCTCCGGTGCCCCAGCATTTT. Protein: CASSFSPVPQHF.

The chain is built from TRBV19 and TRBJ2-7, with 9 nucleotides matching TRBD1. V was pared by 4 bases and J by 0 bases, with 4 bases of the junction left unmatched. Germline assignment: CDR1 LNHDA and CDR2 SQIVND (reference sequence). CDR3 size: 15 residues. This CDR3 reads CASSRGQGLSYEQYF. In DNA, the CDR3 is TGTGCCAGTAGTAGGGGACAGGGTCTCTCCTACGAGCAGTACTTC.